Each of the 29 T cell receptor beta chains below was sequenced from the same sample in a study of blood T cell repertoires in COVID-19. Sequencing used immunoSEQ multiplex PCR; TCRdb keeps in-frame clones, though not all of them. The table has some 200,000 clones, roughly 88% seen once. The sequencing sample was made of peripheral blood. These TCRs come from a woman between 40 and 55 years old who had recovered from COVID-19.

The rearrangement joins TRBV6-1 to TRBJ2-7; TRBD2 matches 9 bases. The CDR3 is 16 amino acids. Germline V lookup: CDR1 MNHNS, CDR2 SASEGT. V was clipped by 4 bases and J by 3 bases; unmatched bases: 10. The CDR3: CASSVNLAGAFYEQYF. CDR3 nucleotides: TGTGCCAGCAGTGTAAATTTAGCGGGAGCGTTCTACGAGCAGTACTTC.

The chain employs TRBV2 and TRBJ1-4; TRBD1 matches 7 bases. Germline V lookup: CDR1 SNHLY, CDR2 FYNNEI. The V segment lost 4 bases and the J segment 7 bases; nucleotides outside the gene matches: 6. The CDR3 consists of 14 residues. The CDR3 loop is CASSAVRGIEKLFF. Here the CDR3 DNA reads TGTGCCAGCAGTGCGGTCAGGGGGATTGAAAAACTGTTTTTT.

The genes are TRBV3-1 (or the pseudogene TRBV3-2) and TRBJ1-1; 8 bases agree with TRBD1. Germline V gene lookup returns CDR1 LGHDT and CDR2 YNNKEL (reference sequence). The CDR3 contains 15 residues. The trim removed 0 bases at V and 3 bases at J, leaving 3 bases unmatched. CDR3 loop: CASSQESGGDTEAFF. CDR3 DNA sequence: TGTGCCAGCAGCCAAGAGTCAGGGGGCGACACTGAAGCTTTCTTT.

The chain couples TRBV4-1 to TRBJ2-7; 8 nucleotides match TRBD1. Per the germline V gene, CDR1 is MGHRA and CDR2 is YSYEKL. V gave up 1 base and J gave up 4 bases; unmatched junction bases: 3. The CDR3 length is 14 residues. CDR3 DNA: TGCGCCAGCAGCCAAGGGGACAGGAGTTACGAGCAGTACTTC. Protein sequence: CASSQGDRSYEQYF.

This clone was recorded a few times. The chain joins TRBV10-3 to TRBJ1-1, with D unclear. The CDR3 totals 12 residues. V was cut by 10 bases and J by 1 base, with 10 bases left in between. The V gene's germline CDR1 is ENHRY and CDR2 SYGVKD. CDR3 in amino acids: CATKTPNTEAFF. The CDR3 DNA is TGTGCCACCAAGACACCGAACACTGAAGCTTTCTTT.

The chain couples TRBV30 to TRBJ2-6; D gene uncertain. V gave up 1 base and J gave up 0 bases, with 10 bases separating them. Germline-derived CDR1 and CDR2 are GTSNPN and SVGIG (reference sequence). The CDR3 loop spans 16 amino acids. The CDR3 nucleotides are TGTGCCTGGAGTGCCGCCCTAGTCTCTGGGGCCAACGTCCTGACTTTC. This codes for CAWSAALVSGANVLTF.

This clone was seen a handful of times. V is TRBV19 and J is TRBJ1-5; TRBD1 agrees at 9 bases. The CDR3 contains 14 residues. Germline trimming cut 3 bases from V and 5 bases from J; bases unmatched to any gene: 2. Germline V gene data show CDR1 as LNHDA and CDR2 as SQIVND (reference sequence). The CDR3 loop reads CASSITGGDQPQHF. The CDR3 coding sequence is TGTGCCAGTAGTATCACAGGGGGCGATCAGCCCCAGCATTTT.

The chain employs TRBV28 and TRBJ1-1; D unresolved. This CDR3 has 14 residues. Trimming stripped 5 bases from V and 5 bases from J, with 15 bases between. The germline V gene encodes CDR1 MDHEN and CDR2 SYDVKM. The CDR3 region has the DNA TGTGCCAGCAGTGCCCCGACGAGGGCTACTGAAGCTTTCTTT. As protein: CASSAPTRATEAFF.

This clone was counted between two and nine times. This CDR3 reads CATRTDGKGNTEAFF. The CDR3 DNA sequence: TGTGCCACTCGGACAGACGGGAAGGGGAACACTGAAGCTTTCTTT. This sequence joins TRBV10-3 and TRBJ1-1; D perhaps matches TRBD1 (6 bases). CDR1 is ENHRY and CDR2 is SYGVKD in the germline V gene. Trimming shortened V by 10 bases and J by 1 base, and 19 bases separated the two germline ends. This CDR3 is built from 15 residues.

In its sample, this clone was seen once. The chain links TRBV30 to TRBJ1-2, with D tentatively TRBD1 (5 bases). Germline values: CDR1 GTSNPN, CDR2 SVGIG (reference sequence). CDR3 length: 14 residues. The ends were cut back, 0 bases at V and 5 bases at J, with 13 bases in the middle. The CDR3 DNA reads TGTGCCTGGAGTGTACTGGCAGGGAAGTATGGCTACACCTTC. Protein product: CAWSVLAGKYGYTF.

The V and J genes are TRBV3-1 (or the pseudogene TRBV3-2) and TRBJ2-2; D is ambiguous. CDR3 length equals 15 residues. Looked up from germline, CDR1 is LGHDT and CDR2 is YNNKEL (reference sequence). The V gene lost 1 base and the J gene lost 6 bases, with 12 bases spanning the gap. The CDR3 DNA sequence: TGTGCCAGCAGCCAAGTAACACCCAGGTCCGGGGAGCTGTTTTTT. Translating gives CASSQVTPRSGELFF.

The DNA for the CDR3 is TGTGCCAGCAGCCAGGTTTTCTATGGCTACACCTTC. Protein: CASSQVFYGYTF. The genes are TRBV28 and TRBJ1-2, with D uncertain. CDR3 length equals 12 residues. CDR1 MDHEN and CDR2 SYDVKM come from the germline V gene. With 6 bases removed from V and 4 bases from J, the gap between germline ends came to 9 bases.

The chain combines TRBV9 with TRBJ1-1; 7 bases match TRBD1. Trimming at V came to 2 bases and at J to 0 bases, leaving 7 bases not matched to a gene. Germline CDR1 reads SGDLS; CDR2 reads YYNGEE. There are 16 residues in the CDR3. CDR3 DNA: TGTGCCAGCAGCGTTTCAGGGGGAACAATGAACACTGAAGCTTTCTTT. Its translation is CASSVSGGTMNTEAFF.

This clone was picked up one time. The J gene is TRBJ2-1, the V gene TRBV3-1 (or the pseudogene TRBV3-2), with TRBD1 matching over 9 bases. V shed 7 bases and J 4 bases; nucleotides not matched to a gene: 5. Germline CDR1 reads LGHDT; CDR2 reads YNNKEL (reference sequence). The CDR3 has 14 amino acids. For the CDR3, the DNA is TGTGCCAGCACCGACAGGGGGTCTTACAATGAGCAGTTCTTC. Amino acids: CASTDRGSYNEQFF.

This clone was counted between two and nine times. The CDR3 nucleotides are TGCGCCAGCAGCTTGGGGGGCGGTAAGCAAGAGACCCAGTACTTC. Encoded protein: CASSLGGGKQETQYF. V gene TRBV5-1 combines with J gene TRBJ2-5, with D possibly matching TRBD1 (5 bases). This CDR3 contains 15 residues. Germline assignment: CDR1 SGHRS and CDR2 YFSETQ. The V end lost 0 bases, the J end lost 2 bases, and 11 bases lay between the germline ends.

This chain uses TRBV3-1 (or the pseudogene TRBV3-2) with TRBJ2-7, with 9 bases lining up with TRBD1. Germline V CDR1 and CDR2: LGHDT, YNNKEL (reference sequence). J lost 6 bases, V lost 3 bases, and 6 bases had no gene match. The length of the CDR3 is 14 residues. CDR3 protein: CASSQRDRVSEQYF. The CDR3 DNA follows: TGTGCCAGCAGCCAGAGGGACAGGGTGAGCGAGCAGTACTTC.

V usage is TRBV14 and J usage is TRBJ2-3; no clear D gene. Germline V gene data show CDR1 as SGHDN and CDR2 as FVKESK. V was shortened by 0 bases and J by 3 bases, with 16 bases between the two germline ends. The CDR3 covers 17 residues. The chain's CDR3 is CASSQEWSVDGTDTQYF. CDR3 nucleotide sequence: TGTGCCAGCAGCCAAGAATGGTCAGTAGACGGGACAGATACGCAGTATTTT.

This clone was detected ten times or more. The chain recombines TRBV13 with TRBJ1-1; no clear D gene. The CDR3 totals 13 residues. Between the trimmed V and J ends, which lost 4 bases and 3 bases, there was a span of 9 bases. CDR1 and CDR2 from the germline V gene are PRHDT and FYEKMQ (reference sequence). This chain's CDR3 is CASSSDSYTEAFF. The CDR3, as DNA: TGTGCCAGCAGCTCGGACTCATACACTGAAGCTTTCTTT. The whole variable domain, filled in from reference TRBV13 and TRBJ1-1, reads AAGVIQSPRHLIKEKRETATLKCYPIPRHDTVYWYQQGPGQDPQFLISFYEKMQSDKGSIPDRFSAQQFSDYHSELNMSSLELGDSALYFCASSSDSYTEAFFGQGTRLTVV.

This clone came up a few times. The chain joins TRBV28 to TRBJ2-1; a possible D gene is TRBD1 (6 bases). This CDR3 spans 15 amino acids. Germline V CDR1 and CDR2: MDHEN, SYDVKM. V was cut by 3 bases and J by 0 bases, with 9 bases left in between. CDR3: CASSLTGSSYNEQFF. In nucleotides, the CDR3 is TGTGCCAGCAGTTTGACAGGAAGCTCCTACAATGAGCAGTTCTTC.

In its sample, this clone was seen once. The chain couples TRBV4-3 to TRBJ2-7; no reliable D call. The CDR3 is 13 residues long. Germline V lookup: CDR1 LGHNA, CDR2 YSLEER. V was trimmed by 0 bases and J by 2 bases, leaving 5 bases between them. The DNA of the CDR3 is TGCGCCAGCAGCCAAGATGTAACCTACGAGCAGTACTTC. Protein product: CASSQDVTYEQYF.

The V and J genes are TRBV19 and TRBJ2-1; 12 positions agree with TRBD2. The trim removed 6 bases at V and 9 bases at J, leaving 9 bases unmatched. The CDR3 has 15 residues. CDR1 is LNHDA and CDR2 is SQIVND in the germline V gene (reference sequence). The CDR3 DNA reads TGTGCCAGTAGAAGCCTAGCGGGGGGGCCAGGTGAGCAGTTCTTC. Translation: CASRSLAGGPGEQFF. Combining the CDR3 with reference TRBV19 and TRBJ2-1 gives the whole variable domain DGGITQSPKYLFRKEGQNVTLSCEQNLNHDAMYWYRQDPGQGLRLIYYSQIVNDFQKGDIAEGYSVSREKKESFPLTVTSAQKNPTAFYLCASRSLAGGPGEQFFGPGTRLTVL.

On this clone itself: Mismatch with germline at one junction end may stem from a read error. The V call is TRBV5-5, the J call TRBJ2-5, with 14 bases matching TRBD2. The CDR3 consists of 16 residues. CDR1 is SGHKS, CDR2 YYEKEE, per germline (reference sequence). The CDR3 region is CASSRTSGGSQVTQYF. For the CDR3, the DNA is TGTGCCAGCAGCAGGACTAGCGGGGGGTCCCAAGTGACCCAGTACTTC.

The chain has TRBV5-1 and TRBJ1-2, with D possibly matching TRBD1 (6 bases). The CDR3 sequence is 13 residues long. Germline V gene lookup returns CDR1 SGHRS and CDR2 YFSETQ. V lost 3 bases to trimming and J lost 8 bases, with 14 bases between them. As DNA, the CDR3 is TGCGCCAGCAGCTCGCCAGGGGAAGAGGGCTACACCTTC. Residues: CASSSPGEEGYTF.

V and J are TRBV2 and TRBJ1-1, with TRBD1 identical over 8 bases. V was clipped by 3 bases and J by 5 bases; unmatched bases: 5. The germline V gene encodes CDR1 SNHLY and CDR2 FYNNEI. The CDR3 loop spans 14 amino acids. The CDR3 sequence is CASSDARGRTEAFF. The DNA for the CDR3 is TGTGCCAGCAGTGACGCCAGGGGGCGGACTGAAGCTTTCTTT.

The chain uses TRBV5-1 and TRBJ2-1, with 7 bases identical to TRBD1. Germline values: CDR1 SGHRS, CDR2 YFSETQ. V was pared by 3 bases and J by 7 bases, with 13 bases of the junction left unmatched. The CDR3 sequence is 16 residues long. In nucleotides, the CDR3 is TGCGCCAGCAGCTCCCGGACAGGTGTATTTTCGAATGAGCAGTTCTTC. This gives the protein CASSSRTGVFSNEQFF.

There are a few counts of this clone. As DNA, the CDR3 is TGTGCCAGCAGTCCCCGTGGCAGAAATCAGCCCCAGCATTTT. Protein product: CASSPRGRNQPQHF. The V gene is TRBV6-5, the J gene TRBJ1-5; D gene unclear. Germline CDR1 reads MNHEY; CDR2 reads SVGAGI. V lost 5 bases and J 4 bases, leaving 12 bases between the germline ends. The CDR3 totals 14 residues.

V gene TRBV9 combines with J gene TRBJ2-5; TRBD1 might be the D (7 bases). Germline V lookup: CDR1 SGDLS, CDR2 YYNGEE. Trimming cost V 4 bases and J 2 bases, with 18 bases left between them. CDR3 size: 16 residues. The CDR3 DNA is TGTGCCAGCAGCTCGACTAGGTGGGACAGTCAAGAGACCCAGTACTTC. This gives the protein CASSSTRWDSQETQYF.

The chain carries TRBV18 and TRBJ1-2; D possibly corresponds to TRBD1 (5 bases). CDR3 size: 15 residues. Germline CDR1 and CDR2: KGHSH and LQKENI. With 4 bases removed from V and 7 bases from J, the gap between germline ends came to 19 bases. The DNA for the CDR3 is TGTGCCAGCTCACGAGGGGAGGTCGTCAGCGGTGGCTACACCTTC. As protein: CASSRGEVVSGGYTF.

The gene calls are TRBV2 and TRBJ2-3; D is perhaps TRBD1 (6 bases). Between the trimmed V and J ends, which lost 3 bases and 4 bases, there was a span of 8 bases. The germline gives CDR1 SNHLY, CDR2 FYNNEI. This CDR3 spans 13 amino acids. For the CDR3, the DNA is TGTGCCAGCAGTGATCAGGGGTCAGATACGCAGTATTTT. Translation gives CASSDQGSDTQYF.